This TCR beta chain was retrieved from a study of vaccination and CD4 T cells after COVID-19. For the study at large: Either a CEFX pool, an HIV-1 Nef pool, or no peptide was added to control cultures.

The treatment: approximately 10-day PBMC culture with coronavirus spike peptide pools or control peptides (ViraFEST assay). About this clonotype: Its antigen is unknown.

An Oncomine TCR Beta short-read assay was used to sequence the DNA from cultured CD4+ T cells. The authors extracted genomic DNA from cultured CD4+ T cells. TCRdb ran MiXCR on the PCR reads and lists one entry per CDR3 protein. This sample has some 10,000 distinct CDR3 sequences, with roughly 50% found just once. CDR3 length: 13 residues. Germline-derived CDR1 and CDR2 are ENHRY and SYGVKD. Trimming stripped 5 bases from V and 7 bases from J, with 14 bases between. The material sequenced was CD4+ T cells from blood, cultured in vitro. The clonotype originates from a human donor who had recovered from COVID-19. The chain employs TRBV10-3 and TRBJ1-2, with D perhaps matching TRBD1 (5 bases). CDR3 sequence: CAISRDGRTGYTF. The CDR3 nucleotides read TGTGCCATCAGTCGGGACGGAAGGACTGGCTACACCTTC.